The present T cell receptor (beta chain) was sequenced within a study of T cells in localized non-small cell lung cancer (dated by TCRdb to about 2020). Context from the whole study: T cell repertoires of a few hundred early-stage NSCLC patients were analyzed, with tumors being compared against uninvolved tumor-adjacent lungs. All 240 or so NSCLC patients in the cohort were treatment-naive and had localized lung tumors that were resected. A mean age of 66.3 years was recorded for the NSCLC patients, of whom under 150 were male and about 100 were female.

At diagnosis, peripheral blood, uninvolved tumor-adjacent lung and tumor were collected and were preserved as a mix of fresh-frozen and FFPE material. For TCR repertoire profiling, blood samples were analyzed in the form of peripheral blood mononuclear cells. The immunoSEQ Assay was used to sequence TCR beta CDR3 regions from DNA. From the authors' description of their analysis: To compute T cell density, TCR beta template counts were normalized to usable DNA, which was estimated by amplifying housekeeping genes. Richness was estimated with the preseqR package, extrapolating to 400,000 templates for PBMC samples and 120,000 templates for tissue samples. Clonality was defined as one minus Pielou's evenness. Tissue-enriched TCRs were identified by differential abundance testing using productive amino-acid clonotypes, minimum total count 5 and alpha 0.1. The Jaccard Index and the Morisita Overlap Index were used to measure repertoire overlap between compartments. TCR beta CDR3s were clustered by GLIPH together with public tetramer-defined viral CDR3s, and at least three viral sequences plus V-gene enrichment were required for viral motifs. Sourced from immuneACCESS, this table was stored by TCRdb with only in-frame sequences that have V and J called. A share of the clones is absent; for the studies checked, an unresolved V gene accounts for under half, and the remainder has no known explanation. For V, J and clone size, that table is used; D and trimming come from the DNA. The sample profile shows fewer than 30,000 clones; about 80% of them were found once. Over 4% of the sample is taken by the ten largest.

As for this clone: Its cognate antigen has yet to be identified. No quality values exist for individual bases; no much larger clone is one base distant.

The CDR3 goes from the cysteine to the phenylalanine over 18 residues. Just CDR3 DNA is preserved here, 54 bases in frame from base 1. V loses 5 bases, J loses 0 bases, and the germline ends lie 19 bases apart. Based on the germline V gene, the CDR1 and CDR2 sequences are KGHSH and LQKENI. The research as a whole found: Because multi-region tumor sequencing was not performed, intratumor heterogeneity could not be ruled out. Because the study design was exploratory, TCR variables were selected using unadjusted p-values without false-discovery rate correction. Longer overall survival was associated with higher blood T cell density, whereas shorter survival was associated with higher adjacent-lung clonality. Uninvolved tumor-adjacent lung showed the highest T cell clonality, higher than tumor, which suggests more focused antigenic responses in the adjacent lung. A median of roughly 56 of the top 100 tumor clones were detected in paired uninvolved adjacent lung, and around 30 of these tumor clones were also found among the top 100 clones of the paired uninvolved adjacent lung.

This TCR was sampled from a man between 40 and 69 years old with stage III lung adenocarcinoma. The V and J genes are TRBV18 and TRBJ1-4, with the D gene call left open. The source material was peripheral blood mononuclear cells, sampled before any cancer treatment. In nucleotides, the sequence is TGTGCCAGCTCAAGGTCCCAAAAAGGTGGTGCAACTAATGAAAAACTGTTTTTT. This codes for CASSRSQKGGATNEKLFF.